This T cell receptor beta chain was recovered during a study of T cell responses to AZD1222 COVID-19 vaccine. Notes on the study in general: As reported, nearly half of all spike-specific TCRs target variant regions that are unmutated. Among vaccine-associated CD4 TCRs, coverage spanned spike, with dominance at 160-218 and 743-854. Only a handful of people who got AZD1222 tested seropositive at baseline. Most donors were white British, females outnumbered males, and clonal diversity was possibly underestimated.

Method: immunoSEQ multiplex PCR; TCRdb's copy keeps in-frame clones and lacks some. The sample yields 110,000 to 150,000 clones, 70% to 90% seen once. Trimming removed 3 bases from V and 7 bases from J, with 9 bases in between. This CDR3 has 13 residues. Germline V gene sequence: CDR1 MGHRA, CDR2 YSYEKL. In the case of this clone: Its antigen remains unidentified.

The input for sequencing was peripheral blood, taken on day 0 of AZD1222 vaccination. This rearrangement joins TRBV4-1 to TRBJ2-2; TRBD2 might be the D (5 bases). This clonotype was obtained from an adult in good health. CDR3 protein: CASSQRGFGELFF. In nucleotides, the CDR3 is TGCGCCAGCAGCCAGAGAGGGTTCGGGGAGCTGTTTTTT.